This T cell receptor beta chain was identified during a study of chemoradiotherapy in HPV16-positive cancers. Samples were taken several times over chemoradiotherapy. Profiled with immunoSEQ multiplex PCR; TCRdb holds only in-frame clones, not every one. The profile covers 65,000 to 80,000 clones, with around nine tenths appearing a single time and 4% to 5% taken by the ten largest. V gave up 3 bases and J gave up 5 bases; unmatched junction bases: 11. The CDR3 is made up of 17 amino acids. Germline CDR1 reads LNHDA; CDR2 reads SQIVND (reference sequence). The rearrangement uses TRBV19 and TRBJ1-4; 8 bases are a match to TRBD1. The source was blood, collected from a patient who underwent chemoradiotherapy. The receptor was isolated from a human donor with HPV-associated anogenital cancer. The CDR3 is CASSMGWGQEKNEKLFF. CDR3 bases: TGTGCCAGTAGTATGGGCTGGGGACAGGAGAAGAATGAAAAACTGTTTTTT.